Shown below are 15 T cell receptor beta chains from a single sample sequenced in a study of T cell responses to AZD1222 COVID-19 vaccine. Libraries were prepared by immunoSEQ multiplex PCR; TCRdb keeps only in-frame clonotypes and omits some of them. This table has 65,000 to 80,000 clones, around four fifths appearing once. The specimen comprised peripheral blood, sampled 28 days after the second AZD1222 dose. The receptor source for this set is an adult who received the AZD1222 COVID-19 vaccine.

The gene calls are TRBV7-2 and TRBJ2-2, with a weak D call TRBD2 (6 bases). The CDR3 extends over 16 amino acids. Germline V gene lookup returns CDR1 SGHTA and CDR2 FQGNSA. V dropped 0 bases and J dropped 2 bases, with 10 bases sitting between them. This CDR3 reads CASSLARRGNTGELFF. The CDR3 DNA reads TGTGCCAGCAGCTTAGCGAGGAGGGGAAACACCGGGGAGCTGTTTTTT.

The rearrangement uses TRBV6-1 and TRBJ2-7, with TRBD2 matching over 14 bases. After removal of 2 bases from V and 3 bases from J, the junction contained 12 bases not matched to a gene. The CDR3 is made up of 19 amino acids. Germline values: CDR1 MNHNS, CDR2 SASEGT. The CDR3 reads CASSEPPGLAGVRNYEQYF. The DNA of the CDR3 is TGTGCCAGCAGTGAACCCCCGGGACTAGCGGGAGTTCGGAACTACGAGCAGTACTTC.

This sequence joins TRBV20-1 and TRBJ1-1; perhaps TRBD1 as D (6 bases). The length of the CDR3 is 11 residues. V gave up 4 bases and J gave up 7 bases, with 10 bases separating them. CDR1 is DFQATT and CDR2 is SNEGSKA in the germline V gene (reference sequence). The CDR3 region is CSANPGVEAFF. The CDR3 DNA reads TGCAGTGCTAATCCAGGGGTTGAAGCTTTCTTT.

The chain links TRBV19 to TRBJ1-5; tentative D call: TRBD1 (5 bases). The CDR3 consists of 14 residues. The germline gives CDR1 LNHDA, CDR2 SQIVND (reference sequence). The germline V and J ends were trimmed by 7 bases and 3 bases, with 13 bases remaining between them. DNA of the CDR3: TGTGCCAGTAAGGCAGGGTGGAACAATCAGCCCCAGCATTTT. The encoded protein is CASKAGWNNQPQHF.

The chain is built from TRBV19 and TRBJ2-2, with 7 bases identical to TRBD2. The germline V gene has CDR1 LNHDA and CDR2 SQIVND (reference sequence). This CDR3 has 14 amino acids. V shed 4 bases, J shed 4 bases, and the junction held 3 bases outside the gene matches. CDR3 sequence: CASSRDYSTGELFF. For the CDR3, the DNA is TGTGCCAGTAGTAGGGACTACTCCACCGGGGAGCTGTTTTTT. The variable domain in full, with the rest retrieved from reference TRBV19 and TRBJ2-2, is DGGITQSPKYLFRKEGQNVTLSCEQNLNHDAMYWYRQDPGQGLRLIYYSQIVNDFQKGDIAEGYSVSREKKESFPLTVTSAQKNPTAFYLCASSRDYSTGELFFGEGSRLTVL.

V usage is TRBV19 and J usage is TRBJ1-1; unclear D gene. The CDR3 has 13 residues. CDR1 and CDR2 (germline): LNHDA, SQIVND (reference sequence). The V end was cut by 4 bases, the J end by 2 bases, with 8 bases between. The CDR3 sequence: CASSTTANTEAFF. The CDR3 DNA reads TGTGCCAGTAGTACCACCGCTAACACTGAAGCTTTCTTT.

This clone was recorded only once. This chain joins TRBV10-3 and TRBJ1-2; tentatively, D is TRBD1 (6 bases). This CDR3 comprises 16 residues. Trimming took off 10 bases at V and 4 bases at J, with 25 bases between the two ends. CDR1 and CDR2 (germline): ENHRY, SYGVKD. The chain's CDR3 is CATTMGQGSRSYGYTF. CDR3 sequence (DNA): TGTGCCACCACGATGGGGCAGGGGTCCCGATCCTATGGCTACACCTTC.

The gene calls are TRBV18 and TRBJ2-1; 8 bases fit TRBD2. Trimming took 8 bases from V and 4 from J; bases not matched to a gene: 4. Germline V gene data show CDR1 as KGHSH and CDR2 as LQKENI. The CDR3 loop spans 13 amino acids. CDR3: CASRGGLYNEQFF. DNA for the CDR3: TGTGCCAGCCGGGGGGGACTATACAATGAGCAGTTCTTC.

This clone was counted between two and nine times. The rearrangement joins TRBV19 to TRBJ1-1, with D uncertain. The V end was cut by 3 bases, the J end by 2 bases, with 7 bases between. CDR1 is LNHDA, CDR2 SQIVND, per germline (reference sequence). This CDR3 region has 13 residues. CDR3 bases: TGTGCCAGTAGTATTGCCAGCAACACTGAAGCTTTCTTT. This gives the protein CASSIASNTEAFF.

The chain is built from TRBV9 and TRBJ2-2; 7 nucleotides match TRBD2. The junction had 1 base not matched to a gene; V was cut back by 1 base and J by 1 base. Germline V gene sequence: CDR1 SGDLS, CDR2 YYNGEE. The length of the CDR3 is 15 residues. The CDR3 region has the DNA TGTGCCAGCAGCGTAAGCGGGGTGAACACCGGGGAGCTGTTTTTT. Residues: CASSVSGVNTGELFF.

The V and J genes are TRBV18 and TRBJ2-3, with 7 positions matching TRBD1. The V gene's germline CDR1 is KGHSH and CDR2 LQKENI. Trimming took 3 bases from V and 4 from J; bases not matched to a gene: 4. CDR3 length: 14 amino acids. The CDR3 nucleotides are TGTGCCAGCTCACCTGAAGACAGGGCAGATACGCAGTATTTT. Its translation: CASSPEDRADTQYF.

The CDR3 is CASSIDGGSADTQYF. The CDR3 bases are TGTGCCAGTAGTATAGATGGGGGGAGCGCAGATACGCAGTATTTT. The V gene is TRBV19, the J gene TRBJ2-3; maybe TRBD2 (6 bases). Trimming cost V 0 bases and J 4 bases, with 11 bases left between them. The length of the CDR3 is 15 residues. Germline V gives CDR1 LNHDA, CDR2 SQIVND (reference sequence).

This chain joins TRBV19 and TRBJ2-2; D unclear. Trimming took off 1 base at V and 2 bases at J, with 8 bases between the two ends. The CDR3 runs to 15 residues. Germline V lookup: CDR1 LNHDA, CDR2 SQIVND (reference sequence). The CDR3 here is CASSIAPVNTGELFF. For the CDR3, the DNA is TGTGCCAGTAGTATAGCGCCAGTTAACACCGGGGAGCTGTTTTTT. The full variable domain, completed using reference TRBV19 and TRBJ2-2, is DGGITQSPKYLFRKEGQNVTLSCEQNLNHDAMYWYRQDPGQGLRLIYYSQIVNDFQKGDIAEGYSVSREKKESFPLTVTSAQKNPTAFYLCASSIAPVNTGELFFGEGSRLTVL.

The chain couples TRBV11-3 to TRBJ2-7, with D tentatively TRBD1 or TRBD2 (5 bases each). The CDR3 extends over 15 amino acids. With 4 bases removed from V and 5 bases from J, the gap between germline ends came to 18 bases. CDR1 and CDR2 from the germline V gene are SGHNT and YENEEA. CDR3 sequence: CASSWAGASLNEQYF. The CDR3 DNA is TGTGCCAGCAGCTGGGCCGGGGCGTCTCTTAACGAGCAGTACTTC.

The rearrangement links TRBV28 to TRBJ1-1, with a possible D match to TRBD1 (6 bases). Per germline, CDR1 MDHEN and CDR2 SYDVKM. V was shortened by 2 bases and J by 5 bases, with 12 bases between the two germline ends. The CDR3 totals 14 residues. Here the CDR3 reads CASSLRGGRTEAFF. In DNA form, the CDR3 reads TGTGCCAGCAGTTTAAGAGGGGGTCGGACTGAAGCTTTCTTT.